The clone carrying this TCR beta chain has ten or more counts. The data stem from a study of radiation and T cells in renal cell carcinoma. CDR1 is LNHDA, CDR2 SQIVND, per germline (reference sequence). The CDR3 has 14 residues. J lost 2 bases, V lost 10 bases, and 6 bases had no gene match. The data were produced by immunoSEQ multiplex PCR, yet TCRdb's version contains in-frame clones alone and is incomplete. The sample has roughly 45,000 clones, around four fifths seen once. The time point here: blood 4 weeks post-SBRT, at nephrectomy. The treatment was: 15 Gy SBRT to primary tumor, nephrectomy 4 weeks later. Nephrectomy followed 15 Gy stereotactic body radiation by 4 weeks. This renal cell carcinoma was of the clear cell type.

The clonotype originates from a woman in her sixties or seventies with renal cell carcinoma. The sample was blood, taken from a patient whose treatment included radiotherapy and nephrectomy. The chain joins TRBV19 to TRBJ2-2, with TRBD2 matching over 8 bases. The CDR3 is CATKSGRNTGELFF. The CDR3 bases are TGTGCCACCAAAAGCGGGAGAAACACCGGGGAGCTGTTTTTT.